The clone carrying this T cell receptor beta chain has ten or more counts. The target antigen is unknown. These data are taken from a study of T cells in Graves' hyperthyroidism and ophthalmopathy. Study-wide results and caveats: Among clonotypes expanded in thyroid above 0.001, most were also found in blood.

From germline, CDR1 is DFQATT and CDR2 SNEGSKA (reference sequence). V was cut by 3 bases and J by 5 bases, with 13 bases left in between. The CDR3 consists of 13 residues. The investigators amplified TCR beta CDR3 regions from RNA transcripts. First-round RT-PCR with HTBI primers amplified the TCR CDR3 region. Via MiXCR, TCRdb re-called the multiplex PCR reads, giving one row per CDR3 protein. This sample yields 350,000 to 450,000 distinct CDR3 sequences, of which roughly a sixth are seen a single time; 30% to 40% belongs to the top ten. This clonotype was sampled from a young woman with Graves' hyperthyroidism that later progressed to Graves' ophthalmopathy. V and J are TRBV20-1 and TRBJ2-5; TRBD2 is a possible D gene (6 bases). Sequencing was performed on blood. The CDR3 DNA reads TGCAGTGCTAGTGCGGGGATGTGGGAGACCCAGTACTTC. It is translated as CSASAGMWETQYF.